In its sample, the clone carrying this T cell receptor beta chain was seen many times. This sample is part of a study of control samples from healthy donors and cancer patients. The V segment lost 2 bases and the J segment 8 bases; nucleotides outside the gene matches: 3. Germline CDR1 reads MNHEY; CDR2 reads SVGAGI. The CDR3 has 13 residues. Clones were read by immunoSEQ multiplex PCR, and TCRdb kept only the in-frame ones, dropping some. The repertoire consists of around 180,000 clones, with roughly 88% occurring once and the leading ten covering roughly 5%. The receptor's source is a woman in her thirties in good health. The source material was blood. The chain combines TRBV6-5 with TRBJ1-2; 9 nucleotides agree with TRBD1. The CDR3 protein is CASSYGQGLGYTF. CDR3 DNA sequence: TGTGCCAGCAGTTACGGACAGGGGTTGGGCTACACCTTC.